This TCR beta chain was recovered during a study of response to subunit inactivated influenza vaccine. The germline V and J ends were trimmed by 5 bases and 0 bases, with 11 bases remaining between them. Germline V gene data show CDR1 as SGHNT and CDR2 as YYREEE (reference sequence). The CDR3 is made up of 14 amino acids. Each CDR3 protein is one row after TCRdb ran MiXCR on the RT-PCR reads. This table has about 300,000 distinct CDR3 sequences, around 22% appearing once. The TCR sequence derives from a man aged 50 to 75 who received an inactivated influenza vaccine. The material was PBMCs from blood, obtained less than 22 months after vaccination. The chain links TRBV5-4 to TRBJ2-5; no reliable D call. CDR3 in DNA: TGTGCCAGCAGTAAACAGACGTACCAAGAGACCCAGTACTTC. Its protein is CASSKQTYQETQYF.